This is a list of T cell receptor beta chains from one sample in a study of cytomegalovirus exposure and HLA in healthy donors. TCRdb's table, derived via immunoSEQ multiplex PCR, lists solely in-frame clones and lacks some. The table shows about 200,000 clones, with about 81% occurring only once. Sample: PBMCs. The receptors here all came from a woman between 25 and 40 years old in good health and CMV-seronegative. Each CDR3 is given with its conserved first and last residue. Each record gives: CDR3 length, V gene, J gene, CDR3 protein.

length: 14
V: TRBV19
J: TRBJ1-4
CDR3: CASSVQGSNEKLFF

length: 17
V: TRBV6-1
J: TRBJ1-4
CDR3: CASSGYSGTVINEKLFF

length: 16
V: TRBV4-1
J: TRBJ1-6
CDR3: CASSQVSHPNNSPLHF

length: 17
V: TRBV4-1
J: TRBJ2-5
CDR3: CASSPIAGGGELETQYF

length: 14
V: TRBV10-1
J: TRBJ2-3
CDR3: CASSVGQKTDTQYF

length: 12
V: TRBV30
J: TRBJ1-2
CDR3: CAWRGGNYGYTF

length: 11
V: TRBV20-1
J: TRBJ2-7
CDR3: CSARRGDEQYF

length: 13
V: TRBV2
J: TRBJ2-5
CDR3: CASKVAGEETQYF

length: 16
V: TRBV19
J: TRBJ1-1
CDR3: CATIQGARTGNTEAFF

length: 12
V: TRBV11-1
J: TRBJ1-6
CDR3: CASTQGDSPLHF

length: 15
V: TRBV5-8
J: TRBJ1-4
CDR3: CASSLAGGRYEKLFF

length: 17
V: TRBV15
J: TRBJ1-6
CDR3: CATSRDLGGYYNSPLHF

length: 15
V: TRBV19
J: TRBJ2-1
CDR3: CASKRLAGGGNEQFF

length: 14
V: TRBV18
J: TRBJ2-7
CDR3: CASSSGFPSYEQYF

length: 13
V: TRBV25-1
J: TRBJ1-1
CDR3: CASSRQQVPEAFF

length: 16
V: TRBV27
J: TRBJ1-4
CDR3: CASGPGTGWRREKLFF

length: 17
V: TRBV27
J: TRBJ1-4
CDR3: CASSLLGTGVSNEKLFF

length: 13
V: TRBV7-8
J: TRBJ2-1
CDR3: CASSPRQGWEQFF

length: 19
V: TRBV15
J: TRBJ1-3
CDR3: CATSRARGQGWATGNTIYF

length: 15
V: TRBV25-1
J: TRBJ2-1
CDR3: CASSADRGSYNEQFF

length: 14
V: TRBV30
J: TRBJ2-3
CDR3: CAWLAAGVTDTQYF

length: 14
V: TRBV7-7
J: TRBJ1-2
CDR3: CASPPMGGPSFYTF

length: 11
V: TRBV20-1
J: TRBJ1-1
CDR3: CSAPLVTEAFF

length: 13
V: TRBV9
J: TRBJ2-7
CDR3: CASSASGSYEQYF

length: 14
V: TRBV2
J: TRBJ2-2
CDR3: CASSSRGNTGELFF

length: 12
V: TRBV5-6
J: TRBJ2-1
CDR3: CASSITSNEQFF